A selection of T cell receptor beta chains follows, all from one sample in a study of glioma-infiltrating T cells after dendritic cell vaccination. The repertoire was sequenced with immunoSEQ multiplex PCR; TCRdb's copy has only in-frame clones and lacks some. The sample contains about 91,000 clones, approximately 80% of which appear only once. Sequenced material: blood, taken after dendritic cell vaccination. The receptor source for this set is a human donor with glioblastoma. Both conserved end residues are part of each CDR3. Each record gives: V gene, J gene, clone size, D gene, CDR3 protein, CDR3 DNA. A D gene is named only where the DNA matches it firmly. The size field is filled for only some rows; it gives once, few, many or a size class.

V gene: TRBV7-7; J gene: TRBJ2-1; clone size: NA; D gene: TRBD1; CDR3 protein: CASSRDRSSEQFF; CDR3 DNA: TGTGCCAGCAGCCGGGACAGAAGTAGTGAGCAGTTCTTC
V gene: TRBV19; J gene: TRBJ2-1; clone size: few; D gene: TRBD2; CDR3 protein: CASNPSGRVDEQFF; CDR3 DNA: TGTGCCAGTAACCCCAGCGGGAGGGTCGATGAGCAGTTCTTC
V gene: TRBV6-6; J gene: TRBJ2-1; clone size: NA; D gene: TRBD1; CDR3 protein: CAIGGDRAGEQFF; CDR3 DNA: TGTGCTATAGGGGGGGACAGGGCGGGTGAGCAGTTCTTC
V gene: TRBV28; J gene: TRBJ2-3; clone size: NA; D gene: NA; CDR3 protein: CASSLNRKSTDTQYF; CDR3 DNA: TGTGCCAGCAGTTTGAACAGGAAAAGCACAGATACGCAGTATTTT
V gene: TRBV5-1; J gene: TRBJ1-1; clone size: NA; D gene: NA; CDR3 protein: CASSLSTGPSTEAFF; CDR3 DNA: TGCGCCAGCAGCTTGTCCACAGGGCCGAGCACTGAAGCTTTCTTT
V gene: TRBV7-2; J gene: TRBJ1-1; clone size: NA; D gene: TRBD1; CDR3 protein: CASSIQGQKNTEAFF; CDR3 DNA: TGTGCCAGCAGCATCCAGGGACAGAAGAACACTGAAGCTTTCTTT
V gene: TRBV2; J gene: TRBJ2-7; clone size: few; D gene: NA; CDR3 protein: CASSRTGTKSYEQYF; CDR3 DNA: TGTGCCAGCAGCCGGACAGGGACTAAGTCCTACGAGCAGTACTTC
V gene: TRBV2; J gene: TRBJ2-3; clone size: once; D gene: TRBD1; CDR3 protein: CASSGTGSTDTQYF; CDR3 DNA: TGTGCCAGCAGTGGGACAGGAAGCACAGATACGCAGTATTTT
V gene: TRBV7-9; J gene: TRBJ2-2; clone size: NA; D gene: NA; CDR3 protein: CASSTYRDTTGELFF; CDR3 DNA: TGTGCCAGCAGCACATACCGGGACACCACCGGGGAGCTGTTTTTT
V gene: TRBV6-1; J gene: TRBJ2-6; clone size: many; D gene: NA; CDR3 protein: CASREYRADGANVLTF; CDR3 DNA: TGTGCCAGCAGAGAATACAGGGCGGATGGGGCCAACGTCCTGACTTTC
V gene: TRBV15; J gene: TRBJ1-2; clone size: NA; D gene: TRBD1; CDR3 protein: CATSITRTGPYGYTF; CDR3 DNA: TGTGCCACCAGCATCACGAGGACAGGGCCATATGGCTACACCTTC
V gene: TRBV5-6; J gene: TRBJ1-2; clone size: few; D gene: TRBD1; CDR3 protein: CASNPSYLSGQGTIGGYTF; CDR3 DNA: TGTGCCAGCAACCCAAGTTACCTATCGGGACAGGGGACGATCGGTGGCTACACCTTC
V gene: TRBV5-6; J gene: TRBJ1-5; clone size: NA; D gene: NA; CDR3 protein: CASSLAGFVPQHF; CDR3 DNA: TGTGCCAGCAGCCTGGCAGGGTTTGTGCCCCAGCATTTT
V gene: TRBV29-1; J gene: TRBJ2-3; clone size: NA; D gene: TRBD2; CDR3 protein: CSARRLAESTDTQYF; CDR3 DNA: TGCAGCGCTAGGAGACTAGCGGAAAGCACAGATACGCAGTATTTT
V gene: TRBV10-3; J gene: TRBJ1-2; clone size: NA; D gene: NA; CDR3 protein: CAISVERYGYTF; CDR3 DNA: TGTGCCATCAGTGTCGAGAGGTATGGCTACACCTTC
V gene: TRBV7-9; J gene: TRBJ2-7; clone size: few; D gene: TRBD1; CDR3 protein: CASSLDGDRGRYEQYF; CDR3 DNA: TGTGCCAGCAGCTTAGATGGTGACAGGGGTAGATACGAGCAGTACTTC
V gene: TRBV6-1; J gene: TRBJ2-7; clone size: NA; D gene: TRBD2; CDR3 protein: CASSTSGIYYEQYF; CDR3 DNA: TGTGCCAGCAGTACTAGCGGGATCTATTACGAGCAGTACTTC